These 12 T cell receptor beta chains came from one sample sequenced in a study of cytomegalovirus exposure and HLA in healthy donors. The PCR was carried out with 60 Vbeta primers and 13 Jbeta primers. Only in-frame clones appear in the TCRdb table, and some are missing; sequencing was by immunoSEQ multiplex PCR. Among 100,000 to 150,000 clones listed, 15% to 20% were seen once. The sequencing sample was made of PBMCs. These receptors were obtained from a female donor in good health and CMV-seropositive.

V usage is TRBV28 and J usage is TRBJ2-1, with 8 positions matching TRBD1. Looked up from germline, CDR1 is MDHEN and CDR2 is SYDVKM. CDR3 length: 17 amino acids. With V trimmed by 5 bases and J by 4 bases, 13 bases remained unmatched. Here the CDR3 reads CASSPFGQGRFYNEQFF. CDR3 coding DNA: TGTGCCAGCAGTCCTTTTGGACAGGGCCGTTTTTACAATGAGCAGTTCTTC. Full variable domain (missing parts from reference TRBV28 and TRBJ2-1): DVKVTQSSRYLVKRTGEKVFLECVQDMDHENMFWYRQDPGLGLRLIYFSYDVKMKEKGDIPEGYSVSREKKERFSLILESASTNQTSMYLCASSPFGQGRFYNEQFFGPGTRLTVL.

This chain uses TRBV29-1 with TRBJ2-5, with 12 bases matching TRBD2. Germline CDR1 is SQVTM and CDR2 is ANQGSEA. Trimming at V came to 5 bases and at J to 4 bases, leaving 5 bases not matched to a gene. The CDR3 length is 14 residues. The CDR3 sequence is CSVLAGGGIETQYF. CDR3 bases: TGCAGCGTTCTAGCGGGAGGGGGCATAGAGACCCAGTACTTC.

The V call is TRBV6-5, the J call TRBJ2-5; weak D call: TRBD2 (6 bases). The last part of the DNA fits TRBJ2-7 better; the J call may be wrong. Germline CDR1 MNHEY, CDR2 SVGAGI. This CDR3 is built from 16 residues. The CDR3 DNA is TGTGCCAGCAGTTACCTATTCGGGACTGAGCCCTACGAGCAGTACTTC. The encoded protein is CASSYLFGTEPYEQYF.

This sequence joins TRBV4-2 and TRBJ1-5, with 7 nucleotides matching TRBD1. V was clipped by 4 bases and J by 3 bases; unmatched bases: 9. Germline assignment: CDR1 LGHNA and CDR2 YNFKEQ. CDR3 length: 16 amino acids. CDR3 coding DNA: TGTGCCAGCAGCCGCGACAGGGTCGAGGACAATCAGCCCCAGCATTTT. It codes for CASSRDRVEDNQPQHF.

V gene TRBV9 combines with J gene TRBJ2-3, with D uncertain. The CDR3 is 14 amino acids. Germline CDR1 reads SGDLS; CDR2 reads YYNGEE. Trimming cost V 0 bases and J 0 bases, with 5 bases left between them. The CDR3 bases are TGTGCCAGCAGCGTAGATACAAGCACAGATACGCAGTATTTT. This sequence encodes CASSVDTSTDTQYF.

This clone appeared a few times. The chain couples TRBV9 to TRBJ1-2; 7 bases are shared with TRBD1. The CDR3 runs to 16 residues. J lost 5 bases, V lost 4 bases, and 14 bases had no gene match. The germline V gene has CDR1 SGDLS and CDR2 YYNGEE. CDR3 sequence reads: CASSPIQDRVEYGYTF. The DNA for the CDR3 is TGTGCCAGCAGCCCCATTCAAGACAGGGTAGAATATGGCTACACCTTC.

This sequence joins TRBV27 and TRBJ2-5; 10 nucleotides agree with TRBD2. Trimming removed 5 bases from V and 1 base from J; junction bases left unmatched: 10. Germline loops: CDR1 MNHEY, CDR2 SMNVEV (reference sequence). The CDR3 length is 17 residues. The CDR3 nucleotides read TGTGCCAGCAGTCACTCACATCCTAGCGGGAGCCAAGAGACCCAGTACTTC. Translated: CASSHSHPSGSQETQYF.

This clone was seen a few times. This sequence joins TRBV28 and TRBJ2-1; 8 bases are shared with TRBD1. V lost 1 base to trimming and J lost 8 bases; unmatched junction nucleotides: 10. This CDR3 is built from 16 residues. Germline V CDR1 and CDR2: MDHEN, SYDVKM. CDR3 loop: CASSLYRDRIVDEQFF. CDR3 DNA sequence: TGTGCCAGCAGTTTATACCGGGACAGGATAGTCGATGAGCAGTTCTTC.

This rearrangement joins TRBV6-1 to TRBJ2-7; 10 bases match TRBD1. The junction had 8 bases not matched to a gene; V was cut back by 6 bases and J by 6 bases. Germline loops: CDR1 MNHNS, CDR2 SASEGT. The CDR3 sequence is 14 residues long. The CDR3 here is CASSALGTGAEQYF. The CDR3 nucleotides read TGTGCCAGCAGCGCCTTAGGGACAGGGGCCGAGCAGTACTTC.

The rearrangement joins TRBV4-3 to TRBJ2-7; D is ambiguous. This CDR3 contains 15 residues. Germline V gene lookup returns CDR1 LGHNA and CDR2 YSLEER. V was pared by 0 bases and J by 0 bases, with 9 bases between. The CDR3 here is CASSQETPGSYEQYF. The DNA of the CDR3 is TGCGCCAGCAGCCAAGAAACCCCAGGCTCCTACGAGCAGTACTTC.

The sample holds a few counts of this clone. The rearrangement uses TRBV6-5 and TRBJ2-3, with 8 bases aligning to TRBD2. V lost 6 bases, J lost 4 bases, and 9 bases stayed unmatched. Germline assignment: CDR1 MNHEY and CDR2 SVGAGI. There are 15 residues in the CDR3. The CDR3 DNA reads TGTGCCAGCAGACAGCCAGCGGGAGCGTCAGATACGCAGTATTTT. Protein product: CASRQPAGASDTQYF.

There are a few counts of this clone. CDR3 loop: CASSEQPLGGETQYF. CDR3 coding DNA: TGTGCCAGCAGTGAACAGCCTTTAGGAGGAGAGACCCAGTACTTC. The V call is TRBV6-1, the J call TRBJ2-5; D is perhaps TRBD2 (5 bases). Trimming pared 2 bases from V and 4 bases from J, leaving 14 bases between. Germline lookup yields CDR1 MNHNS and CDR2 SASEGT. This CDR3 is built from 15 residues.